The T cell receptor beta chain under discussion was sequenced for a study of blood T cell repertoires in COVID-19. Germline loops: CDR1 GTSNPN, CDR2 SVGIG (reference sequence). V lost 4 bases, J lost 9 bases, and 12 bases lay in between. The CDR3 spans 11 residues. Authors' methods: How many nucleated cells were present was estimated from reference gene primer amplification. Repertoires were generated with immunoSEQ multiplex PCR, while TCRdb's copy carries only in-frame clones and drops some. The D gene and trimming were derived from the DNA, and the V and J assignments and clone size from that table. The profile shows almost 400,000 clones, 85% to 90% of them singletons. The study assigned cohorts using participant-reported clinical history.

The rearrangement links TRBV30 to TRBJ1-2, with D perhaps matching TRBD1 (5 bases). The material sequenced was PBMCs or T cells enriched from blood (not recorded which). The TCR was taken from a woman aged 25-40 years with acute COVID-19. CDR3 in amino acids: CAWKGQVSYTF. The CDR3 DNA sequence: TGTGCCTGGAAGGGGCAGGTCAGCTACACCTTC.